The T cell receptor (beta chain) described here comes from a study of control samples from healthy donors and cancer patients. The CDR3 consists of 12 residues. The germline CDR1 and CDR2 sequences are SNHLY and FYNNEI. Trimming took 0 bases from V and 5 from J, leaving 4 bases between them. TCRdb keeps only in-frame clones here, not all; method: immunoSEQ multiplex PCR. The sample holds about 160,000 clones, approximately 93% seen once. This sequence was found in a man younger than 35 in good health. Sequences were obtained from blood. The chain recombines TRBV2 with TRBJ2-5; D remains unclear. The CDR3, as DNA: TGTGCCAGCAGTGAAGCCCTGGAGACCCAGTACTTC. As protein: CASSEALETQYF.